This TCR beta chain was sequenced during a study of blood T cell repertoires in COVID-19. Study details: The United States, Italy and Spain were the sources of the acute and convalescent COVID-19 samples. Sources were T cells, B-cell-depleted T cells, or PBMCs; the material itself was cDNA or gDNA.

As originally analysed: It was from reference gene primer amplification that nucleated cell counts were estimated. Method: immunoSEQ multiplex PCR; TCRdb's copy keeps in-frame clones and lacks some. The V and J calls and clone size come from that table; D and trimming were worked out from the DNA. The repertoire consists of tens of thousands of clones, with around 89% occurring once and the leading ten covering roughly 1.5%. There are a few counts of this clone. V was shortened by 2 bases and J by 2 bases, with 8 bases between the two germline ends. CDR3 length: 14 amino acids. Germline values: CDR1 SGDLS, CDR2 YYNGEE.

Material for sequencing was peripheral blood. This chain uses TRBV9 with TRBJ2-1; D is unclear. The origin of this receptor is a man aged 60-69 years with acute or convalescent COVID-19. Here the CDR3 reads CASSVGLAYNEQFF. CDR3 in DNA: TGTGCCAGCAGCGTCGGTCTAGCCTACAATGAGCAGTTCTTC.